This T cell receptor (beta chain) stems from a study of T cells in Graves' hyperthyroidism and ophthalmopathy. Looking at the study overall: Prior to any treatment, at the point of initial diagnosis, peripheral blood was collected.

Germline V gives CDR1 SGHKS, CDR2 YYEKEE (reference sequence). V shed 4 bases, J shed 7 bases, and the junction held 5 bases outside the gene matches. CDR3 length equals 14 residues. Amplified TCR beta CDR3 regions derived from RNA transcripts. Initially, a first-round RT-PCR of the TCR CDR3 employed the HTBI primer set. TCRdb recomputed calls from the multiplex PCR reads with MiXCR, one row per CDR3 protein. Of 600,000 to 650,000 distinct CDR3 sequences in the sample, around 15% were seen once. Hyperthyroidism had been newly diagnosed in patients aged 18 to 65, and its duration was under 2 months. A few counts support this clonotype.

The receptor was derived from a woman in her thirties with Graves' hyperthyroidism. What was sequenced was blood. The chain has TRBV5-5 and TRBJ1-4; TRBD1 agrees at 9 bases. CDR3: CASSAGTGSEKLFF. As DNA, the CDR3 is TGTGCCAGCAGCGCCGGGACAGGGAGTGAAAAACTGTTTTTT.